The present T cell receptor (beta chain) was sequenced within a study of blood T cell repertoires in COVID-19. Per the study methods: The assay estimated nucleated cells by amplifying reference gene primers. Measured with immunoSEQ multiplex PCR; TCRdb has only the in-frame clones, and not every one. V and J calls and clone size are those listed in that table; D and trimming were worked out from the DNA. This sample yields about 190,000 clones, of which over 75% are seen a single time; more than 25% belongs to the top ten. The CDR3 extends over 11 amino acids. The V and J ends lost 5 bases and 4 bases respectively, with 8 bases between them. CDR1 is DFQATT and CDR2 is SNEGSKA in the germline V gene (reference sequence).

This sequence was found in a woman aged 70-85 years with acute or convalescent COVID-19. The specimen was peripheral blood. The J gene is TRBJ2-5, the V gene TRBV20-1; D gene ambiguous. The DNA for the CDR3 is TGCAGTGCTGTCTCCCCAGAGACCCAGTACTTC. This sequence encodes CSAVSPETQYF.